One sample yielded the 24 T cell receptor beta chains listed below, sequenced in a study of T-cell reconstitution after alpha-beta-depleted transplantation in children. Unique molecular identifiers were incorporated during preparation of the TCRbeta library. TCRdb re-called the PCR reads with MiXCR, one entry per CDR3 protein. Of roughly 340,000 distinct CDR3 sequences in the sample, 16% are singletons; the top ten hold around 38%. The sample here was PBMCs, mostly from graft donor cells, taken 360 days after TCRalphabeta/CD19-depleted stem cell transplant. Receptor source: a male patient between 2 and 10 years old who had a stem cell transplant for acute lymphoblastic leukemia, so the T cells may come from the graft donor.

This clonotype was seen a handful of times. V gene TRBV10-3 combines with J gene TRBJ2-5; D might be TRBD2 (6 bases). V lost 10 bases, J lost 1 base, and 10 bases lay in between. Germline values: CDR1 ENHRY, CDR2 SYGVKD. The CDR3 is 12 residues long. The CDR3 bases are TGTGCCACGTCGGGAGTCCAAGAGACCCAGTACTTC. This encodes CATSGVQETQYF.

In this sample, this clonotype turned up a few times. J is TRBJ2-1 and V is TRBV18; tentatively, D is TRBD2 (5 bases). Per germline, CDR1 KGHSH and CDR2 LQKENI. This CDR3 has 13 amino acids. Trimming left V 6 bases short and J 10 bases short, with 16 bases between. CDR3 DNA sequence: TGTGCCAGCTCCCCTCTTGCCGGAGGCGAGCAGTTCTTC. Its translation is CASSPLAGGEQFF.

The chain joins TRBV20-1 to TRBJ1-4, with 10 nucleotides matching TRBD1. The CDR3 contains 13 residues. CDR1 is DFQATT, CDR2 SNEGSKA, per germline (reference sequence). The CDR3 protein is CSYRTGGNEKLFF. The CDR3 DNA sequence: TGCAGCTATAGGACAGGGGGAAATGAAAAACTGTTTTTT.

This clonotype was counted many times. J is TRBJ1-2 and V is TRBV25-1; no clear D gene. The germline V and J ends were trimmed by 2 bases and 5 bases, with 12 bases remaining between them. This CDR3 region has 14 residues. Looked up from germline, CDR1 is MGHDK and CDR2 is SYGVNS. This CDR3 is CASSERGWRYGYTF. In nucleotides, the CDR3 is TGTGCCAGCAGTGAAAGAGGCTGGCGATATGGCTACACCTTC.

This rearrangement joins TRBV12-3 or TRBV12-4 to TRBJ2-7, with D unresolved. The CDR3 covers 14 residues. The germline V and J ends were trimmed by 2 bases and 1 base, with 9 bases remaining between them. CDR3 region: CASSLRRQSYEQYF. CDR3 bases: TGTGCCAGCAGTTTAAGGCGGCAATCCTACGAGCAGTACTTC.

The sample holds many counts of this clonotype. The gene calls are TRBV6-1 and TRBJ1-1, with a weak D call TRBD1 (5 bases). This CDR3 contains 17 residues. Deletions cut 4 bases from V and 0 bases from J, with 18 bases between. CDR1 is MNHNS and CDR2 is SASEGT in the germline V gene. Here the CDR3 reads CASSGGWGPPMNTEAFF. The CDR3 coding sequence is TGTGCCAGCAGTGGCGGGTGGGGCCCACCAATGAACACTGAAGCTTTCTTT.

There are a few counts of this clonotype. The rearrangement links TRBV20-1 to TRBJ2-3; tentative D call: TRBD2 (5 bases). Trimming cost V 3 bases and J 2 bases, with 12 bases left between them. CDR3 length equals 14 residues. Germline values: CDR1 DFQATT, CDR2 SNEGSKA (reference sequence). The CDR3 sequence: CSASDLAFTDTQYF. Written as DNA, the CDR3 is TGCAGTGCTAGTGATCTAGCCTTCACAGATACGCAGTATTTT.

This clonotype has a count of ten or more. This chain's CDR3 is CASSQDPILEQFF. CDR3 in DNA: TGCGCCAGCAGCCAAGACCCTATCCTTGAGCAGTTCTTC. The chain employs TRBV4-1 and TRBJ2-1; D is undetermined. There are 13 residues in the CDR3. V shed 0 bases and J shed 9 bases, with 9 bases lying between them. The germline V gene encodes CDR1 MGHRA and CDR2 YSYEKL.

This clonotype was seen only once. The chain joins TRBV20-1 to TRBJ2-7; the match to TRBD1 covers 7 bases. The CDR3 sequence is 14 residues long. Germline V CDR1 and CDR2: DFQATT, SNEGSKA (reference sequence). The junction had 8 bases not matched to a gene; V was cut back by 6 bases and J by 0 bases. The CDR3 here is CSAEAAGGSYEQYF. The CDR3 bases are TGCAGTGCCGAAGCGGCAGGGGGCTCCTACGAGCAGTACTTC.

The rearrangement links TRBV19 to TRBJ2-1, with 9 bases lining up with TRBD1. J lost 10 bases, V lost 0 bases, and 4 bases had no gene match. The germline V gene encodes CDR1 LNHDA and CDR2 SQIVND (reference sequence). The CDR3 length is 14 residues. CDR3 DNA: TGTGCCAGTAGTATAGATGGACAGGGGAACGAGCAGTTCTTC. Residues: CASSIDGQGNEQFF.

V is TRBV20-1 and J is TRBJ1-1; TRBD1 is a possible D gene (5 bases). Trimming took 5 bases from V and 1 from J, leaving 11 bases between them. The CDR3 covers 13 residues. CDR1 is DFQATT and CDR2 is SNEGSKA in the germline V gene (reference sequence). This CDR3 reads CSAVTVANTEAFF. CDR3 sequence (DNA): TGCAGTGCTGTGACAGTAGCGAACACTGAAGCTTTCTTT.

Ten or more counts support this clonotype. The chain carries TRBV6-2 or TRBV6-3 and TRBJ2-3; D perhaps matches TRBD2 (6 bases). Germline V gene sequence: CDR1 MNHEY, CDR2 SVGEGT. There are 14 residues in the CDR3. The germline V and J ends were trimmed by 5 bases and 2 bases, with 11 bases remaining between them. The CDR3 sequence is CASSHRDFTDTQYF. The DNA of the CDR3 is TGTGCCAGCAGTCACCGGGACTTCACAGATACGCAGTATTTT.

The sample holds a few counts of this clonotype. The chain has TRBV20-1 and TRBJ2-5; D call uncertain. The CDR3 has 14 amino acids. V lost 5 bases, J lost 0 bases, and 13 bases lay in between. CDR1 and CDR2 from the germline V gene are DFQATT and SNEGSKA (reference sequence). The CDR3 sequence: CSARTDQYQETQYF. CDR3 nucleotides: TGCAGTGCTCGGACGGACCAGTACCAAGAGACCCAGTACTTC.

The sample holds a few counts of this clonotype. The V and J genes are TRBV29-1 and TRBJ2-3; 12 nucleotides agree with TRBD2. The CDR3 consists of 17 residues. Germline values: CDR1 SQVTM, CDR2 ANQGSEA. The J segment lost 2 bases and the V segment lost 4 bases, leaving 10 bases of the junction unmatched. The CDR3 spells CSVAGRLAGVVTDTQYF. The CDR3 DNA is TGCAGCGTTGCGGGTCGACTAGCGGGAGTGGTCACAGATACGCAGTATTTT.

In this sample, this clonotype turned up a few times. The rearrangement links TRBV19 to TRBJ2-1; D perhaps matches TRBD2 (6 bases). This CDR3 contains 13 residues. Germline V gives CDR1 LNHDA, CDR2 SQIVND (reference sequence). Trimming removed 1 base at V and 9 bases at J, with 10 bases between. CDR3 region: CASSIAGTAEQFF. The CDR3 DNA reads TGTGCCAGTAGTATAGCGGGGACTGCTGAGCAGTTCTTC.

This CDR3 reads CASSLKTEAFF. The CDR3, as DNA: TGTGCCAGCAGTTTAAAGACTGAAGCTTTCTTT. V is TRBV12-3 or TRBV12-4 and J is TRBJ1-1; D ambiguous. CDR3 length equals 11 residues. The germline V and J ends were trimmed by 2 bases and 5 bases, with 3 bases remaining between them.

The chain employs TRBV15 and TRBJ2-5; D possibly corresponds to TRBD2 (7 bases). This CDR3 region has 16 residues. The V gene lost 5 bases and the J gene lost 5 bases, with 21 bases spanning the gap. Per germline, CDR1 LNHNV and CDR2 YYDKDF (reference sequence). The CDR3 DNA follows: TGTGCCACCAGCCGGGGGGCGCGACTGGCAGCGGAGACCCAGTACTTC. Protein sequence: CATSRGARLAAETQYF. Filled out from reference TRBV15 and TRBJ2-5, the complete variable domain reads DAMVIQNPRYQVTQFGKPVTLSCSQTLNHNVMYWYQQKSSQAPKLLFHYYDKDFNNEADTPDNFQSRRPNTSFCFLDIRSPGLGDTAMYLCATSRGARLAAETQYFGPGTRLLVL.

This clonotype was detected ten times or more. The chain joins TRBV4-3 to TRBJ1-1; D call uncertain. In germline, CDR1 is LGHNA, CDR2 YSLEER. Trimming removed 0 bases from V and 11 bases from J, with 22 bases in between. CDR3 length: 16 amino acids. The CDR3 nucleotides are TGCGCCAGCAGCCAAGATCGGGCCAGCTCAGTAATGTGGGCTTTCTTT. Amino acids: CASSQDRASSVMWAFF.

This clonotype has more than one count but fewer than ten. The V call is TRBV4-2, the J call TRBJ2-1; D is possibly TRBD1 or TRBD2 (5 bases each). The CDR3 is 15 residues long. Trimming pared 1 base from V and 6 bases from J, leaving 13 bases between. Germline V gene sequence: CDR1 LGHNA, CDR2 YNFKEQ. This chain's CDR3 is CASSQALGPINEQFF. The CDR3 DNA is TGTGCCAGCAGCCAAGCCCTGGGACCTATCAATGAGCAGTTCTTC.

This clonotype occurred many times. The rearrangement uses TRBV29-1 and TRBJ2-5; D gene ambiguous. V lost 1 base, J lost 5 bases, and 8 bases lay in between. Germline V lookup: CDR1 SQVTM, CDR2 ANQGSEA. The CDR3 spans 12 residues. CDR3 protein: CSVEVVRETQYF. Written as DNA, the CDR3 is TGCAGCGTTGAAGTGGTAAGGGAGACCCAGTACTTC.

The CDR3: CSARDGSGHEQYF. DNA of the CDR3: TGCAGTGCTAGGGACGGGAGTGGTCACGAGCAGTACTTC. The rearrangement joins TRBV20-1 to TRBJ2-7; D possibly corresponds to TRBD2 (6 bases). The CDR3 is made up of 13 amino acids. Between the trimmed V and J ends, which lost 3 bases and 5 bases, there was a span of 14 bases. Germline V gene lookup returns CDR1 DFQATT and CDR2 SNEGSKA (reference sequence).

The chain links TRBV25-1 to TRBJ2-5, with TRBD1 matching 9 bases. The CDR3 spans 14 residues. V lost 9 bases, J lost 2 bases, and 7 bases stayed unmatched. Looked up from germline, CDR1 is MGHDK and CDR2 is SYGVNS. CDR3 bases: TGTGCCAGTATGGCACAGGGGGCTCAAGAGACCCAGTACTTC. Encoded protein: CASMAQGAQETQYF.

CDR3 region: CASSPSMRLAGYEQYF. In nucleotides, the CDR3 is TGTGCCAGCAGCCCAAGTATGAGACTAGCGGGCTACGAGCAGTACTTC. V gene TRBV3-1 combines with J gene TRBJ2-7; 10 bases match TRBD2. Germline V gives CDR1 LGHDT, CDR2 YNNKEL (reference sequence). The CDR3 totals 16 residues. V was pared by 4 bases and J by 3 bases, with 9 bases of the junction left unmatched.

The table lists this clonotype with a few counts. V usage is TRBV7-8 and J usage is TRBJ1-1; D unclear. Germline-derived CDR1 and CDR2 are SGHVS and FQNEAQ. This CDR3 region has 12 residues. V was cut by 5 bases and J by 7 bases, with 11 bases left in between. The CDR3 loop is CASSPGRFEAFF. CDR3 coding DNA: TGTGCCAGCAGCCCTGGGAGGTTTGAAGCTTTCTTT.